The sequence of this T cell receptor (beta chain) was determined in a study of CD8+CD57+ T cells in acquired aplastic anemia. Across the study: Mean DNA quantity obtained from sorted CD4+ and CD8+ cells was about 3 ug.

Both TCR beta VDJ combination and CDR3 sequence profiling were carried out. Genomic DNA was the template for this profiling. TCRdb passed the reads through MiXCR, listing each CDR3 protein once. The sample records under 150,000 distinct CDR3 sequences, around two fifths being singletons. CDR3 length: 15 amino acids. J gave up 2 bases and V 1 base, and 4 bases lay outside the gene matches. CDR1 DFQATT and CDR2 SNEGSKA come from the germline V gene (reference sequence). This clonotype was detected many times. The clonotype comes from a human donor in good health, serving as a control. The chain joins TRBV20-1 to TRBJ2-3, with 9 nucleotides matching TRBD2. Sequencing was carried out using sorted CD4+, CD8+, or CD8+CD57+ T cells (not recorded which) from PBMCs. The CDR3 nucleotides are TGCAGTGCTAGAGTGCTAGCGGGGCCCACAGATACGCAGTATTTT. It is translated as CSARVLAGPTDTQYF.